The clone carrying this T cell receptor (beta chain) was counted at least ten times. Its matching antigen is unknown. This CDR3 has 15 residues. V was shortened by 7 bases and J by 1 base, with 17 bases between the two germline ends. Looked up from germline, CDR1 is SGHTA and CDR2 is FQGNSA. This entry belongs to a study of response to subunit inactivated influenza vaccine. Regarding the study as a whole: Authors suggested each seasonal influenza vaccination recruits few new T cells.

MiXCR was run by TCRdb on the RT-PCR reads, yielding one entry per CDR3 protein. The profile shows under 750,000 distinct CDR3 sequences, 10% to 15% of them singletons. The rearrangement joins TRBV7-2 to TRBJ2-7; the D gene is possibly TRBD2 (7 bases). Sequencing used PBMCs from blood, obtained on the day of vaccination. This receptor was taken from a man aged 50-60 years who received an inactivated influenza vaccine. CDR3 sequence: CASTQGGGLSYEQYF. CDR3 nucleotides: TGTGCCAGCACCCAAGGGGGGGGCCTGTCCTACGAGCAGTACTTC.